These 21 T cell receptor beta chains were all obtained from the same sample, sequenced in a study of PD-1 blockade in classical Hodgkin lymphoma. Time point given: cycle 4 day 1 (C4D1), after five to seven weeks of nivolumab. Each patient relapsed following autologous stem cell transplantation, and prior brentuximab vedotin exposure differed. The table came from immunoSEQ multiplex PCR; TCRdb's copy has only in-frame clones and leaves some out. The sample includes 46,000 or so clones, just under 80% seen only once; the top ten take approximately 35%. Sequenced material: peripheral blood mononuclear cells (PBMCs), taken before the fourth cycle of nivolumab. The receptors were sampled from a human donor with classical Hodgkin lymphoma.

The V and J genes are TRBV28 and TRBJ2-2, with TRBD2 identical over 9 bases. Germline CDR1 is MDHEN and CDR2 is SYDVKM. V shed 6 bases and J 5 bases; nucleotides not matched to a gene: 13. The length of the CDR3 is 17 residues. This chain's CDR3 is CASSPLFSGGWTGELFF. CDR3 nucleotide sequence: TGTGCCAGCAGCCCCCTTTTTAGCGGGGGATGGACCGGGGAGCTGTTTTTT.

The CDR3 loop is CASSRALGGVYGYTF. The CDR3 DNA follows: TGTGCCAGCAGCCGGGCCCTCGGTGGAGTCTATGGCTACACCTTC. This chain connects TRBV6-5 to TRBJ1-2; D ambiguous. V lost 6 bases and J 4 bases, leaving 18 bases between the germline ends. The CDR3 sequence is 15 residues long. Per the germline V gene, CDR1 is MNHEY and CDR2 is SVGAGI.

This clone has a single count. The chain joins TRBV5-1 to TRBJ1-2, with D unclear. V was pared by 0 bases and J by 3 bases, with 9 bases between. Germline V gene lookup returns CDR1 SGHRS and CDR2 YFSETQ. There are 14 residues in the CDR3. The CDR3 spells CASSLDTGDYGYTF. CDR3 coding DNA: TGCGCCAGCAGCTTGGATACGGGTGACTATGGCTACACCTTC.

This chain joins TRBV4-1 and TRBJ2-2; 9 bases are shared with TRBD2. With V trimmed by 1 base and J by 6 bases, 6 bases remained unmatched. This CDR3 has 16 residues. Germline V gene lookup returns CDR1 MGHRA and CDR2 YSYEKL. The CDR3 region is CASSQAGGGASGELFF. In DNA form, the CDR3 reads TGCGCCAGCAGCCAAGCTGGCGGGGGGGCCTCCGGGGAGCTGTTTTTT.

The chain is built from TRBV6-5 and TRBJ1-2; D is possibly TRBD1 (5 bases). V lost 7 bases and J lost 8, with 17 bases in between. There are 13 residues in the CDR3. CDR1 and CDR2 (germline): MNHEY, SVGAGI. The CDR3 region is CASTPGRDRGYTF. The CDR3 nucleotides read TGTGCCAGCACCCCAGGGAGGGATCGAGGCTACACCTTC.

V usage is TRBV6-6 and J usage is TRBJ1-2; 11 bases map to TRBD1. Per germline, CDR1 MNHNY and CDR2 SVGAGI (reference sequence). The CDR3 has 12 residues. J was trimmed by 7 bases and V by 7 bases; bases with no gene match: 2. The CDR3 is CASIGQGAGYTF. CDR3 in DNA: TGTGCCAGCATTGGACAGGGGGCTGGCTACACCTTC.

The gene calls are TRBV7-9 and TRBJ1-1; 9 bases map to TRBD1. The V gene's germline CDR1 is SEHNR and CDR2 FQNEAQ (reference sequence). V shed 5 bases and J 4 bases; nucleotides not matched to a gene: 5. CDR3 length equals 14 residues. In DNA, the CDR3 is TGTGCCAGCAGCCGACGACAGGGGGGCACTGAAGCTTTCTTT. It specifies CASSRRQGGTEAFF.

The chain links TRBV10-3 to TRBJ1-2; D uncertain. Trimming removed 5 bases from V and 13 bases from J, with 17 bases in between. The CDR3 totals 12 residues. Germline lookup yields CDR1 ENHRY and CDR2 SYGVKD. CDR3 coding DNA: TGTGCCATCAGTCTCGGCCAGTCGGCCCTCACCTTC. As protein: CAISLGQSALTF.

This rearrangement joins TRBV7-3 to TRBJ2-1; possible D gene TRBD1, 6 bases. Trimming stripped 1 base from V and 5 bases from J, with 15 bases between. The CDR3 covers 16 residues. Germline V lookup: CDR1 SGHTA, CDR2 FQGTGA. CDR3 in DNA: TGTGCCAGCAGCTTAAACGCTGCGGACAGAAACAATGAGCAGTTCTTC. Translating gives CASSLNAADRNNEQFF.

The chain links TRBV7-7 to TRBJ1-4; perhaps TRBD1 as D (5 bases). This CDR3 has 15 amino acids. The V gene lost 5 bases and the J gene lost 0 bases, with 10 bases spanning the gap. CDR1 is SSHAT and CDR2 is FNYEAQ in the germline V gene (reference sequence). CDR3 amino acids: CASSQGGATNEKLFF. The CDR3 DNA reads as TGTGCCAGCAGCCAGGGAGGGGCAACTAATGAAAAACTGTTTTTT.

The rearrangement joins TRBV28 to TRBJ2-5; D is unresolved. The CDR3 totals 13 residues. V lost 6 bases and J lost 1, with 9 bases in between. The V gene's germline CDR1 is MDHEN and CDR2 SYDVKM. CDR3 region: CASSDRVQETQYF. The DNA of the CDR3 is TGTGCCAGCAGCGATCGGGTCCAAGAGACCCAGTACTTC.

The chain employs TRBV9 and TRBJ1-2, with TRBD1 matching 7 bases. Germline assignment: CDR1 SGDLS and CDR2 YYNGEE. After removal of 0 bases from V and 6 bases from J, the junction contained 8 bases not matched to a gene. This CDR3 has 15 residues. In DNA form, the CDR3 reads TGTGCCAGCAGCGTAGGGGGCAGGGGGAGAGATGGCTACACCTTC. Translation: CASSVGGRGRDGYTF. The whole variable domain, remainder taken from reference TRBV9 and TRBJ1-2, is DSGVTQTPKHLITATGQRVTLRCSPRSGDLSVYWYQQSLDQGLQFLIQYYNGEERAKGNILERFSAQQFPDLHSELNLSSLELGDSALYFCASSVGGRGRDGYTFGSGTRLTVV.

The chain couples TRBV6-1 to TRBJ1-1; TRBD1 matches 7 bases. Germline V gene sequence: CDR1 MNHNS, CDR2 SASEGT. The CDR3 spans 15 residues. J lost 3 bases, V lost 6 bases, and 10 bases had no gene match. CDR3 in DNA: TGTGCCAGCAGAACAGGGGCAACGGTTTACACTGAAGCTTTCTTT. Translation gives CASRTGATVYTEAFF.

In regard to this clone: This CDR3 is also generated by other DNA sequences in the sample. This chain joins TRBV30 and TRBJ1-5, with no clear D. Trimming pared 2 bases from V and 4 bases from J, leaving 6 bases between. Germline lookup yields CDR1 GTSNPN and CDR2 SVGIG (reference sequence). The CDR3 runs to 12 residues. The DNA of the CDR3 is TGTGCCTGGAGTCGAGGGAATCAGCCCCAGCATTTT. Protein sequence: CAWSRGNQPQHF.

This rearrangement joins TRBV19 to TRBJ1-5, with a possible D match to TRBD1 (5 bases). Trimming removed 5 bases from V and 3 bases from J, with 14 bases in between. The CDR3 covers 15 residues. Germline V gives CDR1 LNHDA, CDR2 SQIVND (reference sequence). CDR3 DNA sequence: TGTGCCAGTAGTCCCTCGGGGCAGTTCAATCAGCCCCAGCATTTT. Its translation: CASSPSGQFNQPQHF.

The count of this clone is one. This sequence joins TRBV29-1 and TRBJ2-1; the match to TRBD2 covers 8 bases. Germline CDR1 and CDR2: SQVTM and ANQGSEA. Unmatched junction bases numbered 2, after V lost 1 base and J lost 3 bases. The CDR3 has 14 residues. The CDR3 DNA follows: TGCAGCGTTGAAGGACTAGCGTACTACAATGAGCAGTTCTTC. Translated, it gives CSVEGLAYYNEQFF.

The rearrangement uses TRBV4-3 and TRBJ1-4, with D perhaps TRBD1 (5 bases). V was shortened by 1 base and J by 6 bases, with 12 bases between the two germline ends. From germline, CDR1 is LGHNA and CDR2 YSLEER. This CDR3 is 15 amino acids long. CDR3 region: CASSQVGGEDEKLFF. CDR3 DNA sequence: TGCGCCAGCAGCCAAGTCGGGGGAGAGGATGAAAAACTGTTTTTT.

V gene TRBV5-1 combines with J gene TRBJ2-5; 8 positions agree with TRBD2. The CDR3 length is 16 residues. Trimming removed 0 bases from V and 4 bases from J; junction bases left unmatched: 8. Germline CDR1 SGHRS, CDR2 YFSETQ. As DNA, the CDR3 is TGCGCCAGCAGCTTGGCCGAGAGCGGGGGTTCAGAGACCCAGTACTTC. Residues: CASSLAESGGSETQYF.

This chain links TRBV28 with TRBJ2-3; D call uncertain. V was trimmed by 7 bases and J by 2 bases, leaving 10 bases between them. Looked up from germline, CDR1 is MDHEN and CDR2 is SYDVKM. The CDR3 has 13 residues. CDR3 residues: CASKSPNTDTQYF. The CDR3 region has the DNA TGTGCCAGCAAATCGCCAAACACAGATACGCAGTATTTT.

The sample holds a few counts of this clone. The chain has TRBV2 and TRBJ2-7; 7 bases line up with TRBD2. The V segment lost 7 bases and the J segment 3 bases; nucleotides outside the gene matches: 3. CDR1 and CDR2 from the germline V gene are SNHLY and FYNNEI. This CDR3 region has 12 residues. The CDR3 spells CASTGTNYEQYF. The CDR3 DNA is TGTGCCAGCACGGGGACTAACTACGAGCAGTACTTC.

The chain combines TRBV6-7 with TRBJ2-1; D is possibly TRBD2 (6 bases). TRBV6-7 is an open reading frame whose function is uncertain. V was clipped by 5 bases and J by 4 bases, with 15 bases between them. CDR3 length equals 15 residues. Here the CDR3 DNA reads TGTGCCAGCAGTGTCGTCGAGCGGGTTTACAATGAGCAGTTCTTC. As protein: CASSVVERVYNEQFF.